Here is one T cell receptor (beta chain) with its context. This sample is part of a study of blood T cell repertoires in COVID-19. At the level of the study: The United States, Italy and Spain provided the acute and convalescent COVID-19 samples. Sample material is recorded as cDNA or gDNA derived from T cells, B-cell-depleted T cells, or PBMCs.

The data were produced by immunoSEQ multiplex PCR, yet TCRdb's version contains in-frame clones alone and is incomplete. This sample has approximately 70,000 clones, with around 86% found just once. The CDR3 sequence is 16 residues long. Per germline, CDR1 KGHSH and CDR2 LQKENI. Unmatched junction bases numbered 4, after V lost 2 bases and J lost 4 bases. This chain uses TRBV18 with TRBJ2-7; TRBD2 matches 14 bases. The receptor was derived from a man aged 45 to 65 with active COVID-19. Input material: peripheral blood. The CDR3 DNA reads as TGTGCCAGCTCACCAGAGACTAGCGGGAGGGCGTACGAGCAGTACTTC. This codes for CASSPETSGRAYEQYF.